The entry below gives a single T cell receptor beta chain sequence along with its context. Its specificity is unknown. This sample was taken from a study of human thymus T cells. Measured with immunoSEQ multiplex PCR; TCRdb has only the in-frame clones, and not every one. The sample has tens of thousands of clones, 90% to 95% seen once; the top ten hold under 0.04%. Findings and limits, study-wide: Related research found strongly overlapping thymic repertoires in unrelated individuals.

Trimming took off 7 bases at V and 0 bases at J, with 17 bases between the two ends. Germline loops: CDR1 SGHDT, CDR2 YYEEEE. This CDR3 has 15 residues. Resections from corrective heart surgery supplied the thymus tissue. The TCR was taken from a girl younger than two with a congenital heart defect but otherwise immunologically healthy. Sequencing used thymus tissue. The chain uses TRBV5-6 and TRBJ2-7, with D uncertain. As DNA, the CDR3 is TGTGCCAGCTTTGCTAGAAGCTGGCGCTCCTACGAGCAGTACTTC. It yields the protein CASFARSWRSYEQYF. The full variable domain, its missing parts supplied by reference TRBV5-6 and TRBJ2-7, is DAGVTQSPTHLIKTRGQQVTLRCSPKSGHDTVSWYQQALGQGPQFIFQYYEEEERQRGNFPDRFSGHQFPNYSSELNVNALLLGDSALYLCASFARSWRSYEQYFGPGTRLTVT.